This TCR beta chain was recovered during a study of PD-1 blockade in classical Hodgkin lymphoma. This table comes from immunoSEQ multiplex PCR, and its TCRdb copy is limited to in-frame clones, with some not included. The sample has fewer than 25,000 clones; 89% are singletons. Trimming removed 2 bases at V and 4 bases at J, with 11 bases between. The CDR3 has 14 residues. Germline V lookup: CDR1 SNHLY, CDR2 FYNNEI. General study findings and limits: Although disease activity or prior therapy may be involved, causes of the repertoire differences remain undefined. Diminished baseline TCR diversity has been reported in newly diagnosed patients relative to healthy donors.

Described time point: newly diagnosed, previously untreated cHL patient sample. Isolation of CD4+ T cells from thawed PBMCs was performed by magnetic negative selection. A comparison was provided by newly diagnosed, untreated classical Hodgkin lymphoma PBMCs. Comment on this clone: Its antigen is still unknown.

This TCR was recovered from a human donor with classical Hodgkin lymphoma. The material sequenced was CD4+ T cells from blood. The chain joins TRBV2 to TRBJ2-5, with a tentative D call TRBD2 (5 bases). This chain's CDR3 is CASSESSFGETQYF. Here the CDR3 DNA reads TGTGCCAGCAGTGAATCTAGCTTCGGAGAGACCCAGTACTTC.